This TCR beta chain stems from a study of cytomegalovirus exposure and HLA in healthy donors. A multiplex PCR was run with 60 Vbeta primers and 13 Jbeta primers. Libraries were prepared by immunoSEQ multiplex PCR; TCRdb keeps only in-frame clonotypes and omits some of them. The repertoire has some 150,000 clones, 70% to 85% of them found once; the top ten carry around 4.5%. As for this clone: Its cognate antigen is unknown.

Findings and limits, study-wide: In a later analysis, a missense DCLRE1C variant was linked to TCR beta V- and J-gene trimming. While the bulk of TCR sequences proved rare, some public TCRs turned up in many donors. It was confirmed in vitro that three of the CMV-associated chains were specific for CMV antigens.

Germline values: CDR1 SGHNT, CDR2 YYREEE (reference sequence). V lost 0 bases and J lost 8, with 8 bases in between. This CDR3 has 13 amino acids. The sequenced sample was PBMCs. V and J are TRBV5-4 and TRBJ2-2; TRBD2 might be the D (6 bases). This TCR derives from a middle-aged man in good health and CMV-seropositive. In nucleotides, the CDR3 is TGTGCCAGCAGCTTGGGGGGGGTTGGGGAGCTGTTTTTT. This codes for CASSLGGVGELFF.